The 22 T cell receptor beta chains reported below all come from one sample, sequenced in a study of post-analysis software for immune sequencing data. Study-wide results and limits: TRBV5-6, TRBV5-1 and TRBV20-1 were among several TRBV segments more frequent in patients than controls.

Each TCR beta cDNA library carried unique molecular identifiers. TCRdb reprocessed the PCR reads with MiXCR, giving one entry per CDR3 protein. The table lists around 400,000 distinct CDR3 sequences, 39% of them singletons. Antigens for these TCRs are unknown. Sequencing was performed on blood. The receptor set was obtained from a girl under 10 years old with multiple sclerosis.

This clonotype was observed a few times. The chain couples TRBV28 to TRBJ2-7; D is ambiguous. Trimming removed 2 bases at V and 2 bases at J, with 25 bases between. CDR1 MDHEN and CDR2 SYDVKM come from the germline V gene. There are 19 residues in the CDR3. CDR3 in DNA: TGTGCCAGCAGTTTAACGGCGGAGACGGTCGTTACTACCCCCTACGAGCAGTACTTC. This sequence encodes CASSLTAETVVTTPYEQYF.

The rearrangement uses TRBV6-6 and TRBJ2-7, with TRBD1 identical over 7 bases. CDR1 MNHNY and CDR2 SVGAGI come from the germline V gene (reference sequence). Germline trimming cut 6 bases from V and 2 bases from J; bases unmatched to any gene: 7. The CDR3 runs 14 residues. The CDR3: CASSTGATPYEQYF. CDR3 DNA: TGTGCCAGCAGCACAGGGGCTACCCCCTACGAGCAGTACTTC.

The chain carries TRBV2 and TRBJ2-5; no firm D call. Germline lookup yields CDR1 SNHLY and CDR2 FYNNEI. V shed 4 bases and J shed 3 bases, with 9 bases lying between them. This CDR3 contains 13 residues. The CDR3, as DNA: TGTGCCAGCAGTGTACAAGGGAAAGAGACCCAGTACTTC. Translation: CASSVQGKETQYF.

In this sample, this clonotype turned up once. The chain's CDR3 is CASSVVEWADTQYF. The CDR3 bases are TGTGCCAGCAGCGTTGTGGAGTGGGCAGATACGCAGTATTTT. This chain joins TRBV9 and TRBJ2-3, with D uncertain. This CDR3 comprises 14 residues. V was cut by 2 bases and J by 4 bases, with 11 bases left in between. CDR1 SGDLS and CDR2 YYNGEE come from the germline V gene. The full variable domain, rest sourced from reference TRBV9 and TRBJ2-3, is DSGVTQTPKHLITATGQRVTLRCSPRSGDLSVYWYQQSLDQGLQFLIQYYNGEERAKGNILERFSAQQFPDLHSELNLSSLELGDSALYFCASSVVEWADTQYFGPGTRLTVL.

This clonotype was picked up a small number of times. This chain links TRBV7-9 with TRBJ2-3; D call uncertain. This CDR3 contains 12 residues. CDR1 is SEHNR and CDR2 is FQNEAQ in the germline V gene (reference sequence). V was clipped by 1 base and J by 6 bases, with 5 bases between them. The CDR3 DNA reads TGTGCCAGCAGCTTAGACCTGGATACGCAGTATTTT. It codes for CASSLDLDTQYF.

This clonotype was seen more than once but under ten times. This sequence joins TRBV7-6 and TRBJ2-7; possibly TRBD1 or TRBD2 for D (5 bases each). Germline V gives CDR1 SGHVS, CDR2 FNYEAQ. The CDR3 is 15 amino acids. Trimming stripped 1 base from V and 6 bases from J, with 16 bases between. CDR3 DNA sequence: TGTGCCAGCAGCTTAGAAACGGGGCCAGGCTGCGAGCAGTACTTC. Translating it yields CASSLETGPGCEQYF.

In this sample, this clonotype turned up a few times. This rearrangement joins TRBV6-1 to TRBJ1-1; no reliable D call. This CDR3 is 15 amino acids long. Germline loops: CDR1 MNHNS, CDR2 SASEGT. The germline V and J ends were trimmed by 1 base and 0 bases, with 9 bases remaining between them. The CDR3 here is CASSEVGRMNTEAFF. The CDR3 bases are TGTGCCAGCAGTGAAGTAGGACGGATGAACACTGAAGCTTTCTTT.

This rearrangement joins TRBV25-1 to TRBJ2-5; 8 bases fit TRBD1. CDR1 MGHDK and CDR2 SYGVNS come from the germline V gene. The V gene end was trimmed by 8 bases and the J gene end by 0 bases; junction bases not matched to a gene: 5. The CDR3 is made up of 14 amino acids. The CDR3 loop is CASRDRRYQETQYF. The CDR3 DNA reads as TGTGCCAGCCGGGACAGGAGATACCAAGAGACCCAGTACTTC.

The CDR3 spells CASSLVTGQGVLETQYF. CDR3 sequence (DNA): TGTGCCAGCAGCTTAGTCACGGGACAGGGAGTGTTAGAGACCCAGTACTTC. This chain uses TRBV7-9 with TRBJ2-7, with 9 nucleotides matching TRBD1. The J call could be wrong; TRBJ2-5 is a better fit for the DNA end. Germline-derived CDR1 and CDR2 are SEHNR and FQNEAQ (reference sequence). The CDR3 runs to 17 residues.

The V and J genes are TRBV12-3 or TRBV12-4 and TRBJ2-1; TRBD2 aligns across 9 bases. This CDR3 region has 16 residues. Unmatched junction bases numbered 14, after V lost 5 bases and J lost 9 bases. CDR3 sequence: CASSTQLAGLHIEQFF. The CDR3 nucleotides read TGTGCCAGCAGTACCCAACTAGCGGGCCTACACATTGAGCAGTTCTTC.

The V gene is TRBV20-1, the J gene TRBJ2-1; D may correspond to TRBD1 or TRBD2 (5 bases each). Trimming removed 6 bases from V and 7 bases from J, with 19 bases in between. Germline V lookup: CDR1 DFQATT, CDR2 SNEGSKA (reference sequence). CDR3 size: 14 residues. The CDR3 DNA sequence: TGCAGTGCCTCAGGGAGCTACGCAGGGAATGAGCAGTTCTTC. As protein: CSASGSYAGNEQFF.

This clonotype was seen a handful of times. DNA of the CDR3: TGTGCTAGTGGCCCGGCAGGCTATGAGCAGTTCTTC. Translation gives CASGPAGYEQFF. V usage is TRBV12-5 and J usage is TRBJ2-1; D remains ambiguous. The germline V gene has CDR1 LGHNT and CDR2 FRNRAP. V was trimmed by 6 bases and J by 8 bases, leaving 11 bases between them. This CDR3 contains 12 residues.

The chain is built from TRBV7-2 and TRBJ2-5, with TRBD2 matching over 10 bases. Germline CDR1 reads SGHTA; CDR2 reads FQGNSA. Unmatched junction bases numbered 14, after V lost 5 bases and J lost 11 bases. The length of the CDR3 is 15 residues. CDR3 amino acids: CASSDLAGVAYEQYF. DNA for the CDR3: TGTGCCAGCAGCGATCTAGCGGGAGTAGCGTATGAGCAGTACTTC.

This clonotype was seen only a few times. DNA of the CDR3: TGTGCCAGCAGTCTCTCCGGCGGGTTCGGGGACGAGCAGTACTTC. The encoded protein is CASSLSGGFGDEQYF. V gene TRBV28 combines with J gene TRBJ2-7; maybe TRBD2 (5 bases). The CDR3 is 15 residues long. Trimming took 5 bases from V and 5 from J, leaving 19 bases between them. The germline CDR1 and CDR2 sequences are MDHEN and SYDVKM.

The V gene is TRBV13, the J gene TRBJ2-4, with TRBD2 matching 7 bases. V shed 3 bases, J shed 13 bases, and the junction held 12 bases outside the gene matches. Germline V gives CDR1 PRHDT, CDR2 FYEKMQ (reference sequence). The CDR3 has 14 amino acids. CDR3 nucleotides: TGTGCCAGCAGCTTCGGCGCGGGAGCATGGGAGCAGTACTTC. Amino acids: CASSFGAGAWEQYF.

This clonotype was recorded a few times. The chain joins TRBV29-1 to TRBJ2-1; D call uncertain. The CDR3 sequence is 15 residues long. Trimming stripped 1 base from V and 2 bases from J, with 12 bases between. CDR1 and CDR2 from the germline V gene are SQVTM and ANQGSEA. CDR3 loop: CSVEVLGITYNEQFF. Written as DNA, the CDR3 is TGCAGCGTTGAAGTTTTAGGAATTACCTACAATGAGCAGTTCTTC.

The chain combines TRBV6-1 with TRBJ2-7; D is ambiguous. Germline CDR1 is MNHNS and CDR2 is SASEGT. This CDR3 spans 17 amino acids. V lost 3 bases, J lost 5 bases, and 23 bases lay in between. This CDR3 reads CASSDSGSPPVDDEQYF. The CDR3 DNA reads TGTGCCAGCAGTGATAGTGGCTCTCCGCCGGTTGACGACGAGCAGTACTTC.

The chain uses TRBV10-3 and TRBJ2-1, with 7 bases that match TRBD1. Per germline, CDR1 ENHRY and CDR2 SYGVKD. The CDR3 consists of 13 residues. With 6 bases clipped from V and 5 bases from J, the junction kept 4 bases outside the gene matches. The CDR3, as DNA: TGTGCCATCAGACAGGGGCCCAACAATGAGCAGTTCTTC. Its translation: CAIRQGPNNEQFF.

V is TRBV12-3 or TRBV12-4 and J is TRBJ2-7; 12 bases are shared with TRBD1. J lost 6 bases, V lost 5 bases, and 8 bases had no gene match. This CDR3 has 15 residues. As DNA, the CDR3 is TGTGCCAGCAGTCAATCCGGGACAGGGGGCTCCGAGCAGTACTTC. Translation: CASSQSGTGGSEQYF.

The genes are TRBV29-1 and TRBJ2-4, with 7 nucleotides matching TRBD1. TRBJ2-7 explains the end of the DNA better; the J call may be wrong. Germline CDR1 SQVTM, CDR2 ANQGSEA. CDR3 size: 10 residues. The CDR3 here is CSAGTDEQYV. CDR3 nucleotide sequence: TGCAGCGCTGGGACAGACGAGCAGTACGTC.

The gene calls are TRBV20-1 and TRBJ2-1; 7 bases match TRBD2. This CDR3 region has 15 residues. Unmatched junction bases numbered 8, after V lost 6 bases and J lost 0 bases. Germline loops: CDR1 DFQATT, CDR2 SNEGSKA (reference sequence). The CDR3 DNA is TGCAGTGCCCCTTCTAGCGGACGCTCCTACAATGAGCAGTTCTTC. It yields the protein CSAPSSGRSYNEQFF.

DNA for the CDR3: TGTGCCAGCAGCGTAGGCAGGGGCGGTGAAAAACTGTTTTTT. It specifies CASSVGRGGEKLFF. This chain uses TRBV9 with TRBJ1-4; weak D call: TRBD1 (6 bases). V was cut by 0 bases and J by 7 bases, with 10 bases left in between. The CDR3 totals 14 residues. The V gene's germline CDR1 is SGDLS and CDR2 YYNGEE. Full variable domain (remainder filled in from reference TRBV9 and TRBJ1-4): DSGVTQTPKHLITATGQRVTLRCSPRSGDLSVYWYQQSLDQGLQFLIQYYNGEERAKGNILERFSAQQFPDLHSELNLSSLELGDSALYFCASSVGRGGEKLFFGSGTQLSVL.